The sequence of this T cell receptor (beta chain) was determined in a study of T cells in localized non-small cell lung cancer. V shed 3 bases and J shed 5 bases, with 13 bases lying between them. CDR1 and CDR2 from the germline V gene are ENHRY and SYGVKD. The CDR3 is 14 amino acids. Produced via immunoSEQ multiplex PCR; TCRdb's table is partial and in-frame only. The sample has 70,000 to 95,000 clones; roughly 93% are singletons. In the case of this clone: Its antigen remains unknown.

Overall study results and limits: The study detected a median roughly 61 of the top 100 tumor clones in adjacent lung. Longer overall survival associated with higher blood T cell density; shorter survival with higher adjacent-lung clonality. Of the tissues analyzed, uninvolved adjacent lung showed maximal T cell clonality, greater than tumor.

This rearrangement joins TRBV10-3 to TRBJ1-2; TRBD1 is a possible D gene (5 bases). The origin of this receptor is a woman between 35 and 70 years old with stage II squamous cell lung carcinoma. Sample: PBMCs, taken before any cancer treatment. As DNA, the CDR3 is TGTGCCATCAGTGACTTCGGGGGGGGATATGGCTACACCTTC. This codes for CAISDFGGGYGYTF.